This T cell receptor (beta chain) was captured by sequencing in a study of T-cell reconstitution after alpha-beta-depleted transplantation in children. Using unique molecular identifiers, the investigators prepared the TCRbeta library. TCRdb passed the PCR reads through MiXCR, listing each CDR3 protein once. Altogether around 490,000 distinct CDR3 sequences are present, 11% being singletons, with the ten largest covering 11% to 15%. The TCR originated in a female patient under 10 years old who had a stem cell transplant for aplastic anemia, so the T cells may come from the graft donor. The specimen was PBMCs, mostly from graft donor cells, collected 180 days after TCRalphabeta/CD19-depleted stem cell transplant.

Written as DNA, the CDR3 is TGTGCCAGCACTCCCGCGGGAGCGAACTATGGCTACACCTTC. Its translation is CASTPAGANYGYTF. The chain uses TRBV12-3 or TRBV12-4 and TRBJ1-2; D not certain. CDR3 length: 14 amino acids. Trimming took 7 bases from V and 2 from J, leaving 14 bases between them.